This is a list of T cell receptor beta chains from one sample in a study of blood T cell repertoires in COVID-19. Produced via immunoSEQ multiplex PCR; TCRdb's table is partial and in-frame only. The top ten hold almost 9.5% of the sample, which has about 280,000 clones, approximately 85% seen once. Material: peripheral blood. The receptors were gathered from a man aged 18 to 29 with active or convalescent COVID-19. Each CDR3 is given with its conserved first and last residue.

V	J	CDR3
TRBV6-1	TRBJ1-4	CASSESQEGHEKLFF
TRBV5-1	TRBJ1-6	CASSLRQGAVNSPLHF
TRBV4-3	TRBJ1-1	CASSPRGGGTEAFF
TRBV7-2	TRBJ1-6	CASSLDSGGVSPLHF
TRBV27	TRBJ1-5	CASSSAGGARGQPQHF
TRBV29-1	TRBJ1-2	CSVAGFGAGGYTF
TRBV25-1	TRBJ1-2	CASRETGGFGYTF
TRBV5-1	TRBJ1-4	CASSPTGLDEKLFF
TRBV5-1	TRBJ2-3	CASSLGGTSDTQYF
TRBV25-1	TRBJ1-2	CASSGTRLGYTF
TRBV11-2	TRBJ1-3	CASRSSSGNTIYF
TRBV2	TRBJ1-6	CASMSNLYNSPLHF